The 8 T cell receptor beta chains presented below share a single source sample, sequenced in a study of T cells in women clearing cervical HPV infection. The data were produced by immunoSEQ multiplex PCR, yet TCRdb's version contains in-frame clones alone and is incomplete. In all, the sample yields approximately 17,000 clones. Sequenced material: blood buffy coat. Every receptor here comes from a woman aged 18 to 75 with a cervical HPV16 infection that either progressed to CIN3+ or cleared (not recorded which).

The sequenced part of the CDR3 DNA is TGTGCCAGTAAGGTGGGAAAAGCGGACAGGACAAACACTGAA. Its translation is CASKVGKADRTNTE. The full CDR3 protein is CASKVGKADRTNTEAFF. The chain joins TRBV19 to TRBJ1-1; TRBD1 matches at 7 bases. The read falls 3 residues short of the CDR3 end, and the missing part is taken from the germline J gene. CDR3 length equals 17 residues. V dropped 7 bases and J dropped 2; count of bases not matched to a gene: 16. Germline CDR1 and CDR2: LNHDA and SQIVND (reference sequence).

About this clone: The CDR3 end lies 3 residues beyond the end of the read and is filled in from the germline J gene. V gene TRBV4-1 combines with J gene TRBJ1-4; possibly TRBD1 for D (5 bases). The V end lost 1 base, the J end lost 5 bases, and 11 bases lay between the germline ends. CDR3 length: 15 residues. Per germline, CDR1 MGHRA and CDR2 YSYEKL. CDR3 in amino acids: CASSQVQGKNEKLFF. The DNA read from the CDR3 is TGCGCCAGCAGCCAAGTGCAGGGTAAGAATGAAAAA.

Comments on this clone: Coverage ceases 3 residues before the CDR3 finishes, and the germline J gene fills in the end. The chain employs TRBV5-1 and TRBJ2-1; 8 nucleotides line up with TRBD1. The CDR3 has 18 residues. V trimming: 2 bases; J trimming: 7 bases; junction bases outside the gene matches: 17. Germline-derived CDR1 and CDR2 are SGHRS and YFSETQ. CDR3 amino acids: CASSFGQGPSGTLNEQFF. Incomplete CDR3 DNA: TGCGCCAGCAGCTTTGGACAGGGTCCGTCCGGGACTTTAAATGAG.

Concerning this clone itself: The CDR3 end lies 3 residues beyond the end of the read and is filled in from the germline J gene. V is TRBV6-1 and J is TRBJ1-4, with 8 bases matching TRBD1. CDR1 and CDR2 (germline): MNHNS, SASEGT. The CDR3 totals 15 residues. V trimming: 4 bases; J trimming: 7 bases; junction bases outside the gene matches: 8. CDR3 amino acids: CASSVRLQGGEKLFF. The sequenced part of the CDR3 DNA is TGTGCCAGCAGTGTCCGTCTACAGGGGGGTGAAAAA.

As concerns this clone: Read coverage stops 3 residues before the CDR3 terminus; the germline J gene supplies the remainder. The chain recombines TRBV5-1 with TRBJ2-3; 10 positions match TRBD1. V lost 2 bases and J lost 4; bases outside the gene matches: 4. The CDR3 has 15 amino acids. In germline, CDR1 is SGHRS, CDR2 YFSETQ. The part of the CDR3 DNA that was read is TGCGCCAGCAGCTTCGACAGGGGGCGGGCAGATACG. Encoded protein: CASSFDRGRADT. The entire CDR3 protein is CASSFDRGRADTQYF.

As to this clone: The CDR3 end falls 3 residues outside the read, so it is completed with the germline J gene. This chain joins TRBV7-9 and TRBJ2-7; no clear D gene. The germline V and J ends were trimmed by 4 bases and 6 bases, with 13 bases remaining between them. This CDR3 has 13 residues. CDR1 SEHNR and CDR2 FQNEAQ come from the germline V gene (reference sequence). CDR3 DNA (partial): TGTGCCAGCAGCTCCACTCTCTATGCCGAG. Its translation is CASSSTLYAE. The entire CDR3 reads CASSSTLYAEQYF.

The DNA read from the CDR3 is TGCAGTGCTTTTCTGGCCGAGACC. This translates into CSAFLAET. In full, the CDR3 reads CSAFLAETQYF. The V and J genes are TRBV20-1 and TRBJ2-5; no firm D call. From the germline J gene comes the end of the CDR3, since the read stops 3 residues before it. Trimming left V 5 bases short and J 5 bases short, with 9 bases between. This CDR3 is built from 11 residues. Per the germline V gene, CDR1 is DFQATT and CDR2 is SNEGSKA (reference sequence).

Of note for this clone: The CDR3 end lies 3 residues beyond the end of the read and is filled in from the germline J gene. The chain employs TRBV11-3 and TRBJ2-3; 7 nucleotides align to TRBD1. The CDR3 totals 15 residues. Looked up from germline, CDR1 is SGHNT and CDR2 is YENEEA. V was clipped by 1 base and J by 3 bases; unmatched bases: 4. The CDR3 here is CASSLVPGGTDTQYF. The part of the CDR3 DNA that was read is TGTGCCAGCAGCTTAGTTCCAGGGGGTACAGATACG. The full variable domain, rest sourced from reference TRBV11-3 and TRBJ2-3, is EAGVVQSPRYKIIEKKQPVAFWCNPISGHNTLYWYLQNLGQGPELLIRYENEEAVDDSQLPKDRFSAERLKGVDSTLKIQPAELGDSAVYLCASSLVPGGTDTQYFGPGTRLTVL.